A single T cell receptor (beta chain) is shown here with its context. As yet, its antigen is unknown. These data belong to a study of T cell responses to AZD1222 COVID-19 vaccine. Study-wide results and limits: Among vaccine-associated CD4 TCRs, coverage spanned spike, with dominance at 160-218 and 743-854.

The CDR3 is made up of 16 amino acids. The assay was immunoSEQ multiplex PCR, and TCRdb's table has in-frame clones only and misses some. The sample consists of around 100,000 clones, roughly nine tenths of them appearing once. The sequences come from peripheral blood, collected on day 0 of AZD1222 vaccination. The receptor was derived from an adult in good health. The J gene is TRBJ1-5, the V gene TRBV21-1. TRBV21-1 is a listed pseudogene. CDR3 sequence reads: CASSTPRVRYNQPQHF. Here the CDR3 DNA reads TGTGCCAGCAGCACCCCTCGGGTCAGGTACAATCAGCCCCAGCATTTT.